The 27 T cell receptor beta chains below were found in one sample sequenced in a study of regulatory T cells in long-lasting Graves disease. Construction of the TCR beta libraries employed iRepertoire HTBI primers in conjunction with Arm-PCR of CDR3 regions. Each CDR3 protein is one row after TCRdb ran MiXCR on the multiplex PCR reads. The table records a few hundred thousand distinct CDR3 sequences, around 15% of them present only once. The time point denotes: newly diagnosed GD, antithyroid drugs for less than 3 months. Extracted PBMC RNA gave rise to the TCR library. The sample also formed part of further work on T cells in Graves' hyperthyroidism and ophthalmopathy.

This specimen consisted of peripheral blood mononuclear cells (PBMCs), obtained at new diagnosis, from a patient treated with antithyroid drugs. The receptor source for this set is a man aged 40-50 years with Graves disease.

This clonotype was seen many times. The chain joins TRBV18 to TRBJ2-5; D gene uncertain. This CDR3 is 13 amino acids long. Per germline, CDR1 KGHSH and CDR2 LQKENI. Trimming left V 4 bases short and J 3 bases short, with 9 bases between. The CDR3 sequence is CASSHPSEETQYF. For the CDR3, the DNA is TGTGCCAGCTCACACCCCAGCGAAGAGACCCAGTACTTC. Full variable domain (outside the CDR3, taken from reference TRBV18 and TRBJ2-5): NAGVMQNPRHLVRRRGQEARLRCSPMKGHSHVYWYRQLPEEGLKFMVYLQKENIIDESGMPKERFSAEFPKEGPSILRIQQVVRGDSAAYFCASSHPSEETQYFGPGTRLLVL.

The count of this clonotype is one. A single base separates this from a much larger clone, so it may be a read error. The V and J genes are TRBV6-5 and TRBJ2-7; D call uncertain. The CDR3 loop spans 15 amino acids. Trimming took 4 bases from V and 5 from J, leaving 18 bases between them. Germline V gene sequence: CDR1 MNHEY, CDR2 SVGAGI. DNA of the CDR3: TGTGCCAGCAGTTTCTCAAGGGTTTTAAGTGACGAGCAGTACTTC. Its translation is CASSFSRVLSDEQYF.

There are many counts of this clonotype. The chain has TRBV3-1 and TRBJ1-3, with D uncertain. This CDR3 spans 11 amino acids. Looked up from germline, CDR1 is LGHDT and CDR2 is YNNKEL (reference sequence). Trimming took off 3 bases at V and 6 bases at J, with 3 bases between the two ends. The DNA of the CDR3 is TGTGCCAGCAGCCATGTAAACACCATATATTTT. This translates into CASSHVNTIYF.

This clonotype was found a few times. This chain uses TRBV27 with TRBJ2-1; a possible D gene is TRBD2 (5 bases). CDR3 length equals 19 residues. Germline V CDR1 and CDR2: MNHEY, SMNVEV (reference sequence). Trimming stripped 3 bases from V and 0 bases from J, with 21 bases between. CDR3 region: CASSFLGLFGGSSYNEQFF. The CDR3 DNA reads TGTGCCAGCAGTTTCTTAGGGTTATTTGGCGGGTCCTCCTACAATGAGCAGTTCTTC.

This clonotype appeared many times. CDR3 in amino acids: CASSQASGSTDTQYF. The CDR3 DNA is TGTGCCAGCAGCCAAGCTAGCGGGAGCACAGATACGCAGTATTTT. This chain uses TRBV3-1 with TRBJ2-3, with 8 bases matching TRBD2. The CDR3 contains 15 residues. Germline V gene lookup returns CDR1 LGHDT and CDR2 YNNKEL (reference sequence). Unmatched junction bases numbered 0, after V lost 1 base and J lost 0 bases.

This clonotype was seen many times. The V call is TRBV7-2, the J call TRBJ2-1; TRBD2 aligns across 9 bases. The CDR3 extends over 15 amino acids. Per the germline V gene, CDR1 is SGHTA and CDR2 is FQGNSA. After removal of 6 bases from V and 4 bases from J, the junction contained 7 bases not matched to a gene. The CDR3 nucleotides read TGTGCCAGCAGTCGAAGCGGGGGGCGATACAATGAGCAGTTCTTC. Translating gives CASSRSGGRYNEQFF.

This clonotype was detected ten times or more. The chain combines TRBV6-1 with TRBJ2-7; no clear D. The V gene's germline CDR1 is MNHNS and CDR2 SASEGT. The CDR3 spans 14 residues. V was pared by 2 bases and J by 6 bases, with 14 bases between. The CDR3 DNA reads as TGTGCCAGCAGTGAACTACTGGCTGAGCGCGAGCAGTACTTC. Translating gives CASSELLAEREQYF.

This clonotype turned up a few times. J is TRBJ2-5 and V is TRBV9, with D possibly TRBD2 on 5 matching bases. Germline lookup yields CDR1 SGDLS and CDR2 YYNGEE. Deletions cut 4 bases from V and 3 bases from J, with 13 bases between. CDR3 size: 14 residues. CDR3 sequence: CASSPGGSKETQYF. CDR3 in DNA: TGTGCCAGCAGCCCCGGAGGCAGTAAAGAGACCCAGTACTTC. Full variable domain (outside the CDR3, taken from reference TRBV9 and TRBJ2-5): DSGVTQTPKHLITATGQRVTLRCSPRSGDLSVYWYQQSLDQGLQFLIQYYNGEERAKGNILERFSAQQFPDLHSELNLSSLELGDSALYFCASSPGGSKETQYFGPGTRLLVL.

This clonotype occurred a few times. J is TRBJ2-2 and V is TRBV27; no reliable D call. The CDR3 is made up of 13 amino acids. Trimming took 6 bases from V and 6 from J, leaving 11 bases between them. In germline, CDR1 is MNHEY, CDR2 SMNVEV (reference sequence). In DNA, the CDR3 is TGTGCCAGCAGCCCCTTATGGGCCGGGGAGCTGTTTTTT. Translation gives CASSPLWAGELFF.

This clonotype has a count of ten or more. The gene calls are TRBV30 and TRBJ2-1; D gene uncertain. CDR1 GTSNPN and CDR2 SVGIG come from the germline V gene (reference sequence). This CDR3 region has 12 residues. V lost 8 bases and J lost 3, with 11 bases in between. The CDR3 protein is CANSIGYNEQFF. The DNA for the CDR3 is TGTGCCAATTCGATCGGCTACAATGAGCAGTTCTTC.

The chain joins TRBV2 to TRBJ2-3, with D hard to call. CDR1 and CDR2 (germline): SNHLY, FYNNEI. The V gene lost 4 bases and the J gene lost 0 bases, with 8 bases spanning the gap. The CDR3 extends over 14 amino acids. CDR3 amino acids: CASSVGISTDTQYF. The CDR3 DNA follows: TGTGCCAGCAGTGTGGGGATAAGCACAGATACGCAGTATTTT.

As DNA, the CDR3 is TGCAGTGCTAGTGGTTCTCCCACCCCGGACGGGACCCAGTACTTC. This encodes CSASGSPTPDGTQYF. The V and J genes are TRBV20-1 and TRBJ2-5; D remains ambiguous. From germline, CDR1 is DFQATT and CDR2 SNEGSKA (reference sequence). This CDR3 is 15 amino acids long. V gave up 3 bases and J gave up 7 bases, with 21 bases separating them.

This clonotype showed up many times. J is TRBJ2-5 and V is TRBV10-3, with 10 bases that match TRBD2. Trimming at V came to 5 bases and at J to 4 bases, leaving 1 base not matched to a gene. Per germline, CDR1 ENHRY and CDR2 SYGVKD. This CDR3 has 13 residues. For the CDR3, the DNA is TGTGCCATCAGTCCTAGCGGGGGAGAGACCCAGTACTTC. As protein: CAISPSGGETQYF.

In this sample, this clonotype turned up many times. The V and J genes are TRBV9 and TRBJ2-7; D gene ambiguous. Trimming shortened V by 1 base and J by 2 bases, and 10 bases separated the two germline ends. The CDR3 totals 14 residues. Germline CDR1 and CDR2: SGDLS and YYNGEE. The CDR3 region has the DNA TGTGCCAGCAGCGTACGGGTAGGGCCCTACGAGCAGTACTTC. Its translation: CASSVRVGPYEQYF.

This clonotype was counted at least ten times. This chain connects TRBV4-2 to TRBJ2-5, with D perhaps being TRBD1 or TRBD2 (5 bases each). V lost 1 base to trimming and J lost 6 bases, with 21 bases between them. Germline V gene data show CDR1 as LGHNA and CDR2 as YNFKEQ. There are 17 residues in the CDR3. CDR3 coding DNA: TGTGCCAGCAGCCAAGCCCCCGGGGACCTTCCTTCCAAGACCCAGTACTTC. Amino acids: CASSQAPGDLPSKTQYF.

Notes on this clonotype: Its ends do not fully match the called genes, so a read error is possible. The chain recombines TRBV2 with TRBJ2-7; 9 bases match TRBD1. Germline-derived CDR1 and CDR2 are SNHLY and FYNNEI. The CDR3 sequence is 15 residues long. CDR3 coding DNA: TGTGCCAACAGTGAGGGACAGGGAAAAGCCTACGAGCAGTACTTC. Amino acid sequence: CANSEGQGKAYEQYF.

This sequence joins TRBV29-1 and TRBJ2-1; D may be TRBD1 or TRBD2 (5 bases each). In germline, CDR1 is SQVTM, CDR2 ANQGSEA. There are 13 residues in the CDR3. The V and J ends lost 1 base and 8 bases respectively, with 12 bases between them. The CDR3 spells CSVEATWGYEQFF. The CDR3 DNA sequence: TGCAGCGTTGAAGCCACGTGGGGGTATGAGCAGTTCTTC.

This clonotype came up once. CDR3 nucleotide sequence: TGTGCCAGCAGTTCTCCGGGACAGACGAGGATCGAGATTCGGACTGAAGCTTTCTTT. This sequence encodes CASSSPGQTRIEIRTEAFF. This chain joins TRBV28 and TRBJ1-1; the match to TRBD1 covers 7 bases. The CDR3 spans 19 residues. Germline V gene lookup returns CDR1 MDHEN and CDR2 SYDVKM. Losses at the gene ends were 4 bases for V and 5 bases for J; bases not matched to a gene: 22. Using reference TRBV28 and TRBJ1-1 for the parts outside the CDR3, the full variable domain is DVKVTQSSRYLVKRTGEKVFLECVQDMDHENMFWYRQDPGLGLRLIYFSYDVKMKEKGDIPEGYSVSREKKERFSLILESASTNQTSMYLCASSSPGQTRIEIRTEAFFGQGTRLTVV.

This sequence joins TRBV6-4 and TRBJ1-2; D is uncertain. CDR3 size: 12 residues. The germline V and J ends were trimmed by 6 bases and 6 bases, with 11 bases remaining between them. Germline V gene sequence: CDR1 MRHNA, CDR2 SNTAGT. The CDR3 bases are TGTGCCAGCAGAGCGGATTTAAATGGCTACACCTTC. It specifies CASRADLNGYTF.

This clonotype came up many times. The chain is built from TRBV16 and TRBJ1-5; D unresolved. Trimming took off 4 bases at V and 5 bases at J, with 12 bases between the two ends. The CDR3 is 14 amino acids. Per germline, CDR1 KGHSY and CDR2 FQNENV. The CDR3 reads CASSRRGHDQPQHF. The CDR3 DNA reads TGTGCCAGCAGCCGAAGAGGGCACGATCAGCCCCAGCATTTT.

At least ten counts were recorded for this clonotype. The chain recombines TRBV13 with TRBJ2-3, with D tentatively TRBD2 (6 bases). Trimming shortened V by 4 bases and J by 6 bases, and 14 bases separated the two germline ends. Germline CDR1 reads PRHDT; CDR2 reads FYEKMQ (reference sequence). The CDR3 has 14 amino acids. CDR3 loop: CASSSKGGGDTQYF. CDR3 nucleotide sequence: TGTGCCAGCAGCTCGAAGGGCGGAGGGGATACGCAGTATTTT.

The table lists this clonotype with many counts. The genes are TRBV3-1 and TRBJ1-3; D gene ambiguous. This CDR3 is built from 15 residues. Trimming left V 4 bases short and J 4 bases short, with 14 bases between. CDR1 is LGHDT and CDR2 is YNNKEL in the germline V gene (reference sequence). The chain's CDR3 is CASSLSPDLGNTIYF. CDR3 DNA sequence: TGTGCCAGCAGCCTCTCCCCTGACCTGGGAAACACCATATATTTT.

There are a few counts of this clonotype. The gene calls are TRBV3-1 and TRBJ1-4; D is ambiguous. CDR1 and CDR2 from the germline V gene are LGHDT and YNNKEL (reference sequence). V was trimmed by 0 bases and J by 10 bases, leaving 12 bases between them. The CDR3 has 14 residues. The CDR3 region is CASSQDHGIRKLFF. The CDR3, as DNA: TGTGCCAGCAGCCAAGATCATGGTATCCGAAAACTGTTTTTT. The variable domain in full, with the rest retrieved from reference TRBV3-1 and TRBJ1-4, is DTAVSQTPKYLVTQMGNDKSIKCEQNLGHDTMYWYKQDSKKFLKIMFSYNNKELIINETVPNRFSPKSPDKAHLNLHINSLELGDSAVYFCASSQDHGIRKLFFGSGTQLSVL.

The sample holds many counts of this clonotype. The chain joins TRBV7-3 to TRBJ2-3, with 15 bases lining up with TRBD2. V shed 5 bases, J shed 7 bases, and the junction held 4 bases outside the gene matches. Germline CDR1 and CDR2: SGHTA and FQGTGA. This CDR3 is 15 amino acids long. This CDR3 reads CASSPGTSGGYTQYF. The DNA of the CDR3 is TGTGCCAGCAGCCCCGGGACTAGCGGGGGGTATACGCAGTATTTT.

Only a few counts were recorded for this clonotype. The V gene is TRBV7-9, the J gene TRBJ1-1; D gene unclear. CDR3 length: 12 residues. Trimming removed 8 bases at V and 10 bases at J, with 17 bases between. The germline V gene has CDR1 SEHNR and CDR2 FQNEAQ (reference sequence). CDR3 loop: CASPAPGSGAFF. The CDR3 nucleotides are TGTGCCAGCCCTGCCCCGGGATCGGGAGCTTTCTTT.

In this sample, this clonotype turned up many times. The chain recombines TRBV5-6 with TRBJ2-4; D remains unclear. The CDR3 extends over 14 amino acids. Germline lookup yields CDR1 SGHDT and CDR2 YYEEEE. Trimming took 2 bases from V and 1 from J, leaving 7 bases between them. This chain's CDR3 is CASSFLGAKNIQYF. In nucleotides, the CDR3 is TGTGCCAGCAGCTTCCTCGGTGCCAAAAACATTCAGTACTTC.

This clonotype was detected many times. The J gene is TRBJ2-1, the V gene TRBV4-1, with a possible D match to TRBD1 (5 bases). From germline, CDR1 is MGHRA and CDR2 YSYEKL. The CDR3 consists of 15 residues. Trimming stripped 2 bases from V and 10 bases from J, with 18 bases between. In DNA form, the CDR3 reads TGCGCCAGCAGCCAACCTCGACAGCTCAGATCCGAGCAGTTCTTC. Translating it yields CASSQPRQLRSEQFF.